This T cell receptor beta chain was recorded in a study of OX40 agonist ivuxolimab in advanced cancers. Study-level findings and limits: Average numbers of expanded clones were greater in CD8+ T cells than in CD4+. Patients with a partial response at 0.1-3.0 mg/kg had among the lowest clonal expansion. Clonal expansion was seen in CD4+ and CD8+ blood T cells by week 6 at 0.1 to 3.0 mg/kg.

Trimming removed 5 bases from V and 5 bases from J; junction bases left unmatched: 4. Germline CDR1 SGHVS, CDR2 FNYEAQ. The CDR3 covers 13 residues. Sequencing used immunoSEQ multiplex PCR; TCRdb keeps in-frame clones, though not all of them. The sample comprises around 60,000 clones, 77% of which are singletons, and just under 6.5% rests with the top ten. Details on this clone: Its target is not known.

The sample was CD4+ or CD8+ T cells sorted from blood, taken in a trial of the OX40 agonist ivuxolimab. The sequence derives from an adult with an advanced solid tumor such as melanoma, head and neck, liver or kidney cancer. The chain joins TRBV7-6 to TRBJ1-1, with 8 bases fitting TRBD1. CDR3 sequence reads: CASSLRGHTEAFF. As DNA, the CDR3 is TGTGCCAGCAGCCTCAGGGGGCATACTGAAGCTTTCTTT.